The source of this T cell receptor beta chain is a study of cytomegalovirus exposure and HLA in healthy donors. Looked up from germline, CDR1 is SEHNR and CDR2 is FQNEAQ (reference sequence). The J segment lost 4 bases and the V segment lost 5 bases, leaving 4 bases of the junction unmatched. The CDR3 covers 13 residues. Primers: 60 Vbeta forward and 13 Jbeta reverse. Clones were read by immunoSEQ multiplex PCR, and TCRdb kept only the in-frame ones, dropping some. The sample includes 90,000 to 110,000 clones, 10% to 15% of them seen just once. Findings and caveats of the study: Most observed TCR sequences were rare, whereas some public TCRs were detected in many donors.

This clone has only a few counts. The antigen remains unidentified. This chain links TRBV7-9 with TRBJ1-2, with 7 nucleotides matching TRBD1. This clonotype was sampled from a man aged 35 to 55 in good health and CMV-seropositive. The sequencing input was PBMCs. CDR3 bases: TGTGCCAGCAGCCGACAGGGACGCTATGGCTACACCTTC. Translated, it gives CASSRQGRYGYTF.